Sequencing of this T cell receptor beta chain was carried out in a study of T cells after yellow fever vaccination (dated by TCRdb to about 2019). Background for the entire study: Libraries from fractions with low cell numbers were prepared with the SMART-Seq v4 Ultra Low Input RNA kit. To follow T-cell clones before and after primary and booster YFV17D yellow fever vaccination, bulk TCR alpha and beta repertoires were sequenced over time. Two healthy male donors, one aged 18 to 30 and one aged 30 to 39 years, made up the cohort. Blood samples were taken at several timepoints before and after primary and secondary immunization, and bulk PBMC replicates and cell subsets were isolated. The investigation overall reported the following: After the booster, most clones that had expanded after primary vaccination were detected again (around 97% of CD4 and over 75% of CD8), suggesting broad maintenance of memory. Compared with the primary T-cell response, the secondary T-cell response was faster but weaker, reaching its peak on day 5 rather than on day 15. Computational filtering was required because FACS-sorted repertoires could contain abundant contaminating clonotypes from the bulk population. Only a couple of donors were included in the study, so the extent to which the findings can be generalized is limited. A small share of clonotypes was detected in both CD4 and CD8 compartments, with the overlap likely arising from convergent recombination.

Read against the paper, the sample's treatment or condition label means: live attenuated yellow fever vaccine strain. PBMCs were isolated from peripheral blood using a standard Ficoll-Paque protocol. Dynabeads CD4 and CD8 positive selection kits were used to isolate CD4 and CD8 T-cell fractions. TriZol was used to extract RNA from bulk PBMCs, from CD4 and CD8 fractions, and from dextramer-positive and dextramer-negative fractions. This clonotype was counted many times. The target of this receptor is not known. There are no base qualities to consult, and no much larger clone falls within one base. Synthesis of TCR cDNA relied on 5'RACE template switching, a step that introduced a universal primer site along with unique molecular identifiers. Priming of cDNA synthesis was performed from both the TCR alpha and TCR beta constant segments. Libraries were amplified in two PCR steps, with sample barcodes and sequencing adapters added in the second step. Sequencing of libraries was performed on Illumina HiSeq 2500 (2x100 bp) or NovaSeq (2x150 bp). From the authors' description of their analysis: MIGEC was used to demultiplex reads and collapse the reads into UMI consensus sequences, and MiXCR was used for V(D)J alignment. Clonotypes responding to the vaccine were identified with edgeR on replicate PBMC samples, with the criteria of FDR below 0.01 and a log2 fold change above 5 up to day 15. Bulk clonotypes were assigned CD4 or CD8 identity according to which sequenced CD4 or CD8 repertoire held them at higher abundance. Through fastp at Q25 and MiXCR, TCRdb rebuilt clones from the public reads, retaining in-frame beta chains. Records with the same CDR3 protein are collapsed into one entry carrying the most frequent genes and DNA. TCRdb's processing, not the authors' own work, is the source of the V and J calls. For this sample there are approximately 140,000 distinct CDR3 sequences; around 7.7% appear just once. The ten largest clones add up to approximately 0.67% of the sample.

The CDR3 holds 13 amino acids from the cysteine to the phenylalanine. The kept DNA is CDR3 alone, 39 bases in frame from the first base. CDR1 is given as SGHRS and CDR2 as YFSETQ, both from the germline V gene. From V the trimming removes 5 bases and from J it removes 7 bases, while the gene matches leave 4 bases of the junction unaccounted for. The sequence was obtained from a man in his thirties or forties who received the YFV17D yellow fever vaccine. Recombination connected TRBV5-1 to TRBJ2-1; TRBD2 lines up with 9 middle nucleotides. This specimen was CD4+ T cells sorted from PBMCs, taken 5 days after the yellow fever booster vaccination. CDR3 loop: CASRASGDNEQFF. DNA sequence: TGCGCCAGCAGGGCTAGCGGGGATAATGAGCAGTTCTTC.